The rows below give T cell receptor beta chains drawn from one sample of a study of T cell clonotyping in hematopoietic cell transplantation. Data came from immunoSEQ multiplex PCR; TCRdb stores just in-frame clones and leaves some out. The sample contains thousands of clones, roughly 94% of which appear only once. Source: peripheral blood mononuclear cells, taken 30 days after allogeneic stem cell transplant. All receptors come from a male patient between 55 and 70 years old who had an allogeneic stem cell transplant from an unrelated donor, so T cells may come from the graft donor. Some clones in this sample may be carry-over from other donors' samples. The CDR3 runs from the conserved cysteine through the conserved F or W. The D gene is left open where the match is weak. Size is stated for part of the rows, as once, few or many counts, or as a class when the clone is expanded.

cdr3_nt cdr3_aa v_call clone_size d_call j_call
TGTGCCAGCAGCTTACTAGCGGGGGGCCAATATACGCAGTATTTT CASSLLAGGQYTQYF TRBV7-9 NA TRBD2 TRBJ2-3
TGTGCCAGCAGCCGAACACAGGGGGCAACAGGAAACACCATATATTTT CASSRTQGATGNTIYF TRBV5-4 NA TRBD1 TRBJ1-3
TGTGCCAGCAGAACAATAGCGGGAGCCTACAATGAGCAGTTCTTC CASRTIAGAYNEQFF TRBV6-4 NA TRBD2 TRBJ2-1
TGTGCCACCAGCAGGCCGCACGGGACAGGGACTAATCAGCCCCAGCATTTT CATSRPHGTGTNQPQHF TRBV15 NA TRBD1 TRBJ1-5
TGTGCCAGCAGCCCGGACAGAGCATCCTACGAGCAGTACTTC CASSPDRASYEQYF TRBV28 NA NA TRBJ2-7
TGTGCCAGCAGTGAAGCCACCCCAGACTACAATGAGCAGTTCTTC CASSEATPDYNEQFF TRBV2 once NA TRBJ2-1
TGTGCCTGGAGGTCTACCGGGACCCTCGACGAACTAGCGGAGCAGTTCTTC CAWRSTGTLDELAEQFF TRBV30 NA TRBD2 TRBJ2-1
TGTGCCAGCATCTTACAGGGGGCCACTGAAGCTTTCTTT CASILQGATEAFF TRBV7-9 few TRBD1 TRBJ1-1
TGTGCCAGCAGTTTACCGGGACTGGGAAACATTCAGTACTTC CASSLPGLGNIQYF TRBV28 once NA TRBJ2-4
TGTGCCAGCAGGAAAGTAGAGATGAACACTGAAGCTTTCTTT CASRKVEMNTEAFF TRBV27 NA NA TRBJ1-1
TGTGCCTGGAATAGCGGGAGACTCAATGAGCAGTTCTTC CAWNSGRLNEQFF TRBV30 NA TRBD2 TRBJ2-1
TGTGCCAGCAGCCCGGCCCACACTGGCACAGATACGCAGTATTTT CASSPAHTGTDTQYF TRBV28 NA NA TRBJ2-3
TGTGCCAGCAGTTTAGCCAGGACCGGAAGGGGCTACACCTTC CASSLARTGRGYTF TRBV27 NA NA TRBJ1-2
TGTGCCAGCAGCTTGGTGGGGGGGAGGGCACCGTTCTTC CASSLVGGRAPFF TRBV5-4 NA TRBD2 TRBJ2-1
TGCGCCAGCAGCCAAGTATGGCAGGGTCAGCCCCAGCATTTT CASSQVWQGQPQHF TRBV4-3 NA NA TRBJ1-5
TGTGCCAGCAGTGGGGGGCTGTACACAGATACGCAGTATTTT CASSGGLYTDTQYF TRBV2 NA NA TRBJ2-3
TGCGCCAGCAGCCAAGATAGGTCTCCCTCTGGAAACACCATATATTTT CASSQDRSPSGNTIYF TRBV4-1 NA NA TRBJ1-3
TGTGCCAGCATCCGCGGGGGGGCGTTTGATGGCTACACCTTC CASIRGGAFDGYTF TRBV13 NA NA TRBJ1-2
TGTGCCAGCAGCCCCCGGACTAGCCCGTCCTACGAGCAGTACTTC CASSPRTSPSYEQYF TRBV11-2 NA TRBD2 TRBJ2-7
TGTGCCAGTAGTATTTCTGGAGGCACCGGGGAGCTGTTTTTT CASSISGGTGELFF TRBV19 NA NA TRBJ2-2
TGTGCCAGTGGTACCAAACTTGAAGCTTTCTTT CASGTKLEAFF TRBV19 NA NA TRBJ1-1
TGTGCCAGCAGTCAGTACGCCCCCTCGGGTACCGGGGAGCTGTTTTTT CASSQYAPSGTGELFF TRBV7-9 once NA TRBJ2-2
TGTGCCGTGGGGCGGGGAGAAAGCTTGAGCGGCTACACCTTC CAVGRGESLSGYTF TRBV27 NA NA TRBJ1-2
TGTGCCCTCGGGACGGGATCAGGGGAGACCCAGTACTTC CALGTGSGETQYF TRBV28 NA NA TRBJ2-5
TGTGCCAGCAGCCTGTCCCTATCACCGGGCCAACTGTTTTTT CASSLSLSPGQLFF TRBV7-9 NA NA TRBJ1-4
TGCGCCAGCAGTCCGACATCAACTAATGAAAAACTGTTTTTT CASSPTSTNEKLFF TRBV5-1 once NA TRBJ1-4